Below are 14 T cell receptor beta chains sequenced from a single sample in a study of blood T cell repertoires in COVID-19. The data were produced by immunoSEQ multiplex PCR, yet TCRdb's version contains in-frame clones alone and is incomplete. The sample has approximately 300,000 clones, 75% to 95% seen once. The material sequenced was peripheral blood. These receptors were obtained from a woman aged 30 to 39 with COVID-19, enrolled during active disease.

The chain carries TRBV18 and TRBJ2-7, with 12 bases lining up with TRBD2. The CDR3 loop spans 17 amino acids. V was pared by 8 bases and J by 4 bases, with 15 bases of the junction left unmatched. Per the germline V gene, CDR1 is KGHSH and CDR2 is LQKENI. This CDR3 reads CASAPGASGRAQYEQYF. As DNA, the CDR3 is TGTGCCAGCGCCCCGGGGGCTAGCGGGAGGGCCCAATACGAGCAGTACTTC. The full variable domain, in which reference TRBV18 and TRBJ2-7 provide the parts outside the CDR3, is NAGVMQNPRHLVRRRGQEARLRCSPMKGHSHVYWYRQLPEEGLKFMVYLQKENIIDESGMPKERFSAEFPKEGPSILRIQQVVRGDSAAYFCASAPGASGRAQYEQYFGPGTRLTVT.

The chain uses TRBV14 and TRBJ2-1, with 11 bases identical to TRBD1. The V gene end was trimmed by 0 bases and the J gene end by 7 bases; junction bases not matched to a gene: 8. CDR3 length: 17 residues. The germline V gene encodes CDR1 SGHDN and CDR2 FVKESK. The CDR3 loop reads CASSQEYGQGAWNEQFF. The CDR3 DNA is TGTGCCAGCAGCCAAGAATACGGACAGGGGGCTTGGAATGAGCAGTTCTTC.

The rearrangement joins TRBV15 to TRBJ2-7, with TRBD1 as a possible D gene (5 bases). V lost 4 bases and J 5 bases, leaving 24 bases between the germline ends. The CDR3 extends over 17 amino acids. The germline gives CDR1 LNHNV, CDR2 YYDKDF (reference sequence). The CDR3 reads CATSISPLNRSSHEQYF. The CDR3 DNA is TGTGCCACCAGCATTTCCCCTTTAAACAGGTCTTCCCACGAGCAGTACTTC.

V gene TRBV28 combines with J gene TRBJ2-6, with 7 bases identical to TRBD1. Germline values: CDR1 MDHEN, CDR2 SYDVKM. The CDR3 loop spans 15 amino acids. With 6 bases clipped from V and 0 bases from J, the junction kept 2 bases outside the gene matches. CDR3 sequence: CASSDRDSGANVLTF. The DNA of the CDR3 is TGTGCCAGCAGCGACAGGGACTCTGGGGCCAACGTCCTGACTTTC.

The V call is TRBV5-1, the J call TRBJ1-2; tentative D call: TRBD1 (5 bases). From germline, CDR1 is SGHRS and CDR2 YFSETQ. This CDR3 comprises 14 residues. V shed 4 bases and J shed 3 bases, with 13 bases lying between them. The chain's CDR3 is CASSPRRGDYGYTF. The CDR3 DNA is TGCGCCAGCAGCCCCCGGAGGGGCGACTATGGCTACACCTTC. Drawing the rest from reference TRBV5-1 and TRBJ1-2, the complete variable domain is KAGVTQTPRYLIKTRGQQVTLSCSPISGHRSVSWYQQTPGQGLQFLFEYFSETQRNKGNFPGRFSGRQFSNSRSEMNVSTLELGDSALYLCASSPRRGDYGYTFGSGTRLTVV.

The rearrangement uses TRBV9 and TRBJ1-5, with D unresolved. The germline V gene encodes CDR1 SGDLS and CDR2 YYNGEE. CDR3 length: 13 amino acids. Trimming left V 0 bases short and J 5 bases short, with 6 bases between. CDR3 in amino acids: CASSVGVYQPQHF. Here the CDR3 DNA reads TGTGCCAGCAGCGTAGGCGTTTATCAGCCCCAGCATTTT.

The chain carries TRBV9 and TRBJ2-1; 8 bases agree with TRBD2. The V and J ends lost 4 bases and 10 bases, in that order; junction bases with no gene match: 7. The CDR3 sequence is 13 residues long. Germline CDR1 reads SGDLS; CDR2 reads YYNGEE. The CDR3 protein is CASSPGLAAEQFF. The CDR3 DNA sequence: TGTGCCAGCAGCCCAGGACTAGCTGCCGAGCAGTTCTTC.

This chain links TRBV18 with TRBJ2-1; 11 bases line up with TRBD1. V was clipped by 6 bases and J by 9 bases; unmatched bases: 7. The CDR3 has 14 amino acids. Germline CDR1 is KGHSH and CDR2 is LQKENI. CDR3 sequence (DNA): TGTGCCAGCTCCCCGGACAGGGGGCAGGGTGAGCAGTTCTTC. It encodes CASSPDRGQGEQFF.

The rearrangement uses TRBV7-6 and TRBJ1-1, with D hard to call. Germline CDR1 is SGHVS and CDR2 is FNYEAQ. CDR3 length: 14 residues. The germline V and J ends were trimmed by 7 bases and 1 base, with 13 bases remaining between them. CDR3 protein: CASTPAHANTEAFF. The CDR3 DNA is TGTGCCAGCACCCCTGCGCACGCGAACACTGAAGCTTTCTTT.

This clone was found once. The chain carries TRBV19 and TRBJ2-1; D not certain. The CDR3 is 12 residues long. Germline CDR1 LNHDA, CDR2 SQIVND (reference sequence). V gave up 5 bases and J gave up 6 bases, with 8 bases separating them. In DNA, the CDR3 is TGTGCCAGTAGTCAGAATCGCAATGAGCAGTTCTTC. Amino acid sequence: CASSQNRNEQFF.

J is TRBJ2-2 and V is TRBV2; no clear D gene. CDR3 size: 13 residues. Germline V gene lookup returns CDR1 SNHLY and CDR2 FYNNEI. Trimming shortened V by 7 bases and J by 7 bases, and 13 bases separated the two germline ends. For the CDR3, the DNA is TGTGCCAGCATCACCGAGGATGGCGGGGAGCTGTTTTTT. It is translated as CASITEDGGELFF.

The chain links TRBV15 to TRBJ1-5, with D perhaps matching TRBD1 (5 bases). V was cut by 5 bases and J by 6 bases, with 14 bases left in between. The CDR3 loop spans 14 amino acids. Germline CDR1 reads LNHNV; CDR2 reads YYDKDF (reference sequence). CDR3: CATSPRRGGQPQHF. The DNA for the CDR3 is TGTGCCACCAGCCCTCGGAGGGGAGGTCAGCCCCAGCATTTT. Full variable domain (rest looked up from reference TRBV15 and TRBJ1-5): DAMVIQNPRYQVTQFGKPVTLSCSQTLNHNVMYWYQQKSSQAPKLLFHYYDKDFNNEADTPDNFQSRRPNTSFCFLDIRSPGLGDTAMYLCATSPRRGGQPQHFGDGTRLSIL.

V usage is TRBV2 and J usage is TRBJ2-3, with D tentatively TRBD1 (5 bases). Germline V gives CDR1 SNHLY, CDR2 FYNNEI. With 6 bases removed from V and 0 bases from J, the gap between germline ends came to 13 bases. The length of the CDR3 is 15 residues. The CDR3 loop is CASSTQVPSTDTQYF. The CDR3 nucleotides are TGTGCCAGCAGCACACAGGTCCCCAGCACAGATACGCAGTATTTT.

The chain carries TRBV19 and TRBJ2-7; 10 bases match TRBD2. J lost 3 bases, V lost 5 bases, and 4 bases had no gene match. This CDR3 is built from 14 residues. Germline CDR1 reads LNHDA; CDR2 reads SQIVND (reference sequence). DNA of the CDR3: TGTGCCAGTAGTCCCGGGACTAGCGACTACGAGCAGTACTTC. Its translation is CASSPGTSDYEQYF.